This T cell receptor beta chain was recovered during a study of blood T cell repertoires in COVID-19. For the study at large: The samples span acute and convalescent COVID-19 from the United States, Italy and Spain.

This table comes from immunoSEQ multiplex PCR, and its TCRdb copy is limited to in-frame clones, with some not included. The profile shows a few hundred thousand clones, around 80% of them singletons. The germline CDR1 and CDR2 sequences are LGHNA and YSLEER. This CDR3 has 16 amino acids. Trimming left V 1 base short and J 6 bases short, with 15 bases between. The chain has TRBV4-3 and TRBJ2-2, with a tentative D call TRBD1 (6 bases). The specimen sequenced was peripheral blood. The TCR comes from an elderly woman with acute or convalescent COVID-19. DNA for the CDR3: TGCGCCAGCAGCCAAGGTGGGCCGTGGGGGCCCGGGGAGCTGTTTTTT. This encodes CASSQGGPWGPGELFF.